This T cell receptor (beta chain) was sequenced for a study of response to subunit inactivated influenza vaccine. Findings and limits, study-wide: The authors suggested that every seasonal influenza vaccination recruits few new T cells.

From the RT-PCR reads, TCRdb called clonotypes with MiXCR, one entry per CDR3 protein. The table has hundreds of thousands of distinct CDR3 sequences, around a fifth seen once; the top ten hold 10% to 13%. In this sample, this clonotype turned up a few times. Its cognate antigen is unknown. CDR1 and CDR2 (germline): LNHDA, SQIVND (reference sequence). The CDR3 contains 11 residues. With V trimmed by 9 bases and J by 8 bases, 4 bases remained unmatched. This rearrangement joins TRBV19 to TRBJ1-2, with 9 bases aligning to TRBD1. This TCR was sampled from a man between 50 and 69 years old who received an inactivated influenza vaccine. The sequencing used PBMCs from blood, collected roughly 20 months after vaccination. The CDR3 loop reads CASRQGGGYTF. CDR3 in DNA: TGTGCCAGCAGACAGGGGGGCGGCTACACCTTC.